This T cell receptor (beta chain) was found in a study of tissue T cells after allogeneic stem cell transplantation. Study in general: Tissue samples with histologically apparent lymphocytes on H&E review were prioritized for sequencing.

With regard to this clone: The antigen remains unidentified.

Study-wide points: Which tissue TCRs were alloreactive or antigen-specific was not determined. Some clones might be persisting host cells. This small cohort was clinically heterogeneous, and sampling depth was a limitation.

TCRdb's copy holds only in-frame clones and misses some; the assay was immunoSEQ multiplex PCR. There are 7,500 to 10,000 clones in the sample; about three fifths occur only once, and 7.5% to 10% lies in the top ten. The CDR3 spans 14 residues. Germline CDR1 SGHVS, CDR2 FQNEAQ. With V trimmed by 3 bases and J by 3 bases, 2 bases remained unmatched. The chain employs TRBV7-8 and TRBJ2-7; TRBD2 aligns across 10 bases. The sample here was tissue from the jejunum, taken at autopsy. The TCR was taken from a woman between 18 and 49 years old with breast cancer. The CDR3 protein is CASSFRTSGYEQYF. The CDR3 nucleotides are TGTGCCAGCAGCTTCCGGACTAGCGGCTACGAGCAGTACTTC.